The clone carrying this T cell receptor beta chain came up once. What it binds is not known. This entry belongs to a study of T cell responses to AZD1222 COVID-19 vaccine. In the study overall: Some second doses came at about 4 weeks and others at about 12 weeks; these were pooled. Study conclusions and caveats: Following two doses of AZD1222, Spike-specific TCR breadth and depth rose. Clonal diversity was possibly underestimated, and white British individuals and females predominated among donors.

Method: immunoSEQ multiplex PCR; TCRdb's copy keeps in-frame clones and lacks some. The sample lists fewer than 65,000 clones; about 80% were seen once. Germline CDR1 is LNHNV and CDR2 is YYDKDF (reference sequence). V gave up 0 bases and J gave up 5 bases; unmatched junction bases: 9. The CDR3 is 16 residues long. The TCR sequence derives from an adult in good health. The V gene is TRBV15, the J gene TRBJ2-7; 8 nucleotides match TRBD2. Sequenced material: peripheral blood, taken on day 0 of AZD1222 vaccination. The CDR3 nucleotides read TGTGCCACCAGCAGAGAGGGGACTAGAGCTTCACACGAGCAGTACTTC. The encoded protein is CATSREGTRASHEQYF.